The 23 T cell receptor beta chains below come from one sample, sequenced in a study of cytomegalovirus exposure and HLA in healthy donors. The PCR contained 60 Vbeta and 13 Jbeta primers. Data came from immunoSEQ multiplex PCR; TCRdb stores just in-frame clones and leaves some out. The sample records about 160,000 clones, about three quarters being singletons. The sample comprised PBMCs. The origin of the receptors is a woman between 45 and 60 years old in good health and CMV-seropositive.

This sequence joins TRBV2 and TRBJ2-7, with 8 bases fitting TRBD2. Germline V gives CDR1 SNHLY, CDR2 FYNNEI. The CDR3 length is 19 residues. J was trimmed by 4 bases and V by 3 bases; bases with no gene match: 20. CDR3 in amino acids: CASSDHPGLGFSFEYEQYF. The CDR3, as DNA: TGTGCCAGCAGTGACCACCCGGGACTAGGCTTTTCTTTCGAGTACGAGCAGTACTTC.

CDR3 residues: CASSLQGHAGTEAFF. As DNA, the CDR3 is TGTGCCAGCAGCCTGCAGGGCCACGCAGGCACTGAAGCTTTCTTT. The chain combines TRBV5-4 with TRBJ1-1; maybe TRBD1 (5 bases). The V and J ends lost 4 bases and 4 bases respectively, with 17 bases between them. Germline CDR1 is SGHNT and CDR2 is YYREEE (reference sequence). CDR3 length: 15 residues.

This rearrangement joins TRBV10-2 to TRBJ2-7, with 8 positions matching TRBD1. This CDR3 is built from 14 residues. V was pared by 7 bases and J by 6 bases, with 11 bases of the junction left unmatched. Germline V gene data show CDR1 as WSHSY and CDR2 as SAAADI. CDR3 sequence reads: CASMEPGQVVEQYF. In DNA, the CDR3 is TGCGCCAGCATGGAGCCGGGACAGGTGGTCGAGCAGTACTTC.

This clone was observed many times. The chain employs TRBV4-3 and TRBJ2-6, with 13 bases lining up with TRBD2. Looked up from germline, CDR1 is LGHNA and CDR2 is YSLEER. Trimming at V came to 4 bases and at J to 13 bases, leaving 7 bases not matched to a gene. The CDR3 is 15 residues long. CDR3 in DNA: TGCGCCAGCAGCCTACTAGCGGGGGGGCTAGGGGTCCTGACTTTC. Translated, it gives CASSLLAGGLGVLTF.

The chain links TRBV10-3 to TRBJ2-7, with TRBD1 as a possible D gene (6 bases). Germline V CDR1 and CDR2: ENHRY, SYGVKD. This CDR3 region has 14 residues. Trimming left V 6 bases short and J 2 bases short, with 14 bases between. CDR3 loop: CAIRTPGDPYEQYF. The CDR3 DNA sequence: TGTGCCATCAGGACACCAGGGGACCCCTACGAGCAGTACTTC.

This clone was seen a handful of times. Here the CDR3 reads CSAGTGAGGELFF. CDR3 nucleotide sequence: TGCAGCGCCGGGACAGGGGCCGGCGGGGAGCTGTTTTTT. This chain joins TRBV29-1 and TRBJ2-2; TRBD1 matches 10 bases. J gave up 7 bases and V 7 bases, and 6 bases lay outside the gene matches. Germline V CDR1 and CDR2: SQVTM, ANQGSEA. This CDR3 spans 13 amino acids.

V is TRBV5-3 and J is TRBJ1-5; no clear D. TRBV5-3 is recorded as an ORF, its role being uncertain. The V and J ends lost 4 bases and 4 bases respectively, with 9 bases between them. CDR3 length: 13 amino acids. Here the CDR3 reads CARSPGCNQPQHF. CDR3 nucleotide sequence: TGTGCCAGAAGCCCGGGATGTAATCAGCCCCAGCATTTT.

This chain joins TRBV2 and TRBJ1-2, with TRBD1 matching 9 bases. The J segment lost 5 bases and the V segment lost 6 bases, leaving 10 bases of the junction unmatched. Germline lookup yields CDR1 SNHLY and CDR2 FYNNEI. This CDR3 comprises 15 residues. CDR3 loop: CASREDRGFFYGYTF. The CDR3 coding sequence is TGTGCCAGCAGGGAGGACAGGGGATTTTTTTATGGCTACACCTTC.

The chain is built from TRBV11-2 and TRBJ2-2; D remains unclear. The germline CDR1 and CDR2 sequences are SGHAT and FQNNGV. The V end lost 5 bases, the J end lost 1 base, and 11 bases lay between the germline ends. The CDR3 is made up of 15 amino acids. The CDR3: CASSLSVMNTGELFF. The CDR3 DNA is TGTGCCAGCAGCCTCTCCGTAATGAACACCGGGGAGCTGTTTTTT.

V is TRBV7-9 and J is TRBJ2-7; TRBD1 might be the D (6 bases). CDR1 SEHNR and CDR2 FQNEAQ come from the germline V gene (reference sequence). The length of the CDR3 is 13 residues. The germline V and J ends were trimmed by 3 bases and 7 bases, with 13 bases remaining between them. CDR3 sequence (DNA): TGTGCCAGCAGCTTCCCCGACAGGTTTGAGCAGTACTTC. This gives the protein CASSFPDRFEQYF.

The gene calls are TRBV19 and TRBJ2-5; perhaps TRBD1 as D (6 bases). The germline V and J ends were trimmed by 6 bases and 3 bases, with 11 bases remaining between them. CDR1 is LNHDA and CDR2 is SQIVND in the germline V gene (reference sequence). This CDR3 has 13 residues. The CDR3 DNA reads as TGTGCCAGTAGCCTCCGACAGGAAGAGACCCAGTACTTC. Translating it yields CASSLRQEETQYF.

The chain has TRBV7-2 and TRBJ1-1, with D possibly being TRBD1 (6 bases). V was shortened by 4 bases and J by 7 bases, with 10 bases between the two germline ends. This CDR3 region has 12 residues. Germline V gene sequence: CDR1 SGHTA, CDR2 FQGNSA. The CDR3: CASSYLRGEAFF. In DNA form, the CDR3 reads TGTGCCAGCAGCTACCTCAGGGGTGAAGCTTTCTTT.

V gene TRBV4-2 combines with J gene TRBJ1-3, with a tentative D call TRBD1 (6 bases). CDR1 is LGHNA and CDR2 is YNFKEQ in the germline V gene. The CDR3 is 18 residues long. Between the trimmed V and J ends, which lost 0 bases and 4 bases, there was a span of 19 bases. In nucleotides, the CDR3 is TGTGCCAGCAGCCAAGAGCGGGGGGCGCGGTACTACGGAAACACCATATATTTT. It yields the protein CASSQERGARYYGNTIYF.

This chain links TRBV11-2 with TRBJ1-1, with no clear D. CDR3 size: 13 residues. Germline V gene lookup returns CDR1 SGHAT and CDR2 FQNNGV. Trimming removed 5 bases at V and 4 bases at J, with 11 bases between. The DNA for the CDR3 is TGTGCCAGCAGCCCCCCCGGGATCACTGAAGCTTTCTTT. Translating gives CASSPPGITEAFF.

The chain is built from TRBV7-2 and TRBJ1-5, with D tentatively TRBD1 (6 bases). CDR1 SGHTA and CDR2 FQGNSA come from the germline V gene. Trimming removed 3 bases from V and 4 bases from J, with 7 bases in between. The length of the CDR3 is 13 residues. In DNA form, the CDR3 reads TGTGCCAGCAGCTTTCAGGGGAATCAGCCCCAGCATTTT. Its protein product is CASSFQGNQPQHF.

The chain combines TRBV7-2 with TRBJ2-1, with TRBD1 identical over 8 bases. The CDR3 runs to 18 residues. V shed 5 bases and J 7 bases; nucleotides not matched to a gene: 19. The germline CDR1 and CDR2 sequences are SGHTA and FQGNSA. The CDR3 sequence is CASSNKPTIWTGMNEQFF. CDR3 in DNA: TGTGCCAGCAGCAACAAACCTACTATTTGGACAGGGATGAATGAGCAGTTCTTC.

This chain uses TRBV7-9 with TRBJ2-5; 7 nucleotides align to TRBD2. The V segment lost 5 bases and the J segment 1 base; nucleotides outside the gene matches: 4. The CDR3 runs 14 residues. Germline V gene lookup returns CDR1 SEHNR and CDR2 FQNEAQ (reference sequence). The CDR3 DNA reads TGTGCCAGCAGCCCCTGGACTAGCCAAGAGACCCAGTACTTC. Protein product: CASSPWTSQETQYF.

The gene calls are TRBV4-1 and TRBJ1-2, with a possible D match to TRBD1 (6 bases). CDR3 size: 15 residues. Trimming stripped 4 bases from V and 2 bases from J, with 14 bases between. Germline V gene data show CDR1 as MGHRA and CDR2 as YSYEKL. CDR3 sequence (DNA): TGCGCCAGCAGCCGTAACAGGGACGCGAACTATGGCTACACCTTC. This codes for CASSRNRDANYGYTF.

This rearrangement joins TRBV30 to TRBJ2-7, with D perhaps matching TRBD1 (6 bases). The CDR3 is made up of 12 amino acids. Looked up from germline, CDR1 is GTSNPN and CDR2 is SVGIG (reference sequence). Trimming cost V 1 base and J 2 bases, with 6 bases left between them. The CDR3 sequence: CAWSGDTYEQYF. The CDR3 nucleotides read TGTGCCTGGAGTGGGGACACCTACGAGCAGTACTTC.

This rearrangement joins TRBV7-2 to TRBJ2-4; D may be TRBD1 (6 bases). V lost 1 base and J lost 8, with 12 bases in between. Per the germline V gene, CDR1 is SGHTA and CDR2 is FQGNSA. This CDR3 comprises 14 residues. CDR3 nucleotide sequence: TGTGCCAGCAGCTTAGTTACAGGGAGAGACATTCAGTACTTC. It codes for CASSLVTGRDIQYF.

The chain has TRBV6-1 and TRBJ1-3; weak D call: TRBD1 (5 bases). Germline values: CDR1 MNHNS, CDR2 SASEGT. The CDR3 covers 15 residues. The V end lost 2 bases, the J end lost 0 bases, and 8 bases lay between the germline ends. The CDR3, as DNA: TGTGCCAGCAGTGAACCGGGGGTCTCTGGAAACACCATATATTTT. Its translation: CASSEPGVSGNTIYF.

V gene TRBV23-1 combines with J gene TRBJ2-5, with 7 positions matching TRBD1. TRBV23-1 is an ORF; its function is uncertain. The CDR3 spans 16 residues. V was pared by 5 bases and J by 5 bases, with 14 bases of the junction left unmatched. In nucleotides, the CDR3 is TGCGCCAGCAGTGCCCCAAACAGGGGTTGGAGGGAGACCCAGTACTTC. Translated: CASSAPNRGWRETQYF.

This clone was picked up one time. This chain connects TRBV29-1 to TRBJ2-2; 9 positions match TRBD1. The CDR3 extends over 15 amino acids. V lost 5 bases, J lost 6 bases, and 10 bases stayed unmatched. From germline, CDR1 is SQVTM and CDR2 ANQGSEA. The CDR3 reads CSVSGQGRIAGELFF. For the CDR3, the DNA is TGCAGCGTTTCCGGACAGGGGAGAATCGCCGGGGAGCTGTTTTTT.